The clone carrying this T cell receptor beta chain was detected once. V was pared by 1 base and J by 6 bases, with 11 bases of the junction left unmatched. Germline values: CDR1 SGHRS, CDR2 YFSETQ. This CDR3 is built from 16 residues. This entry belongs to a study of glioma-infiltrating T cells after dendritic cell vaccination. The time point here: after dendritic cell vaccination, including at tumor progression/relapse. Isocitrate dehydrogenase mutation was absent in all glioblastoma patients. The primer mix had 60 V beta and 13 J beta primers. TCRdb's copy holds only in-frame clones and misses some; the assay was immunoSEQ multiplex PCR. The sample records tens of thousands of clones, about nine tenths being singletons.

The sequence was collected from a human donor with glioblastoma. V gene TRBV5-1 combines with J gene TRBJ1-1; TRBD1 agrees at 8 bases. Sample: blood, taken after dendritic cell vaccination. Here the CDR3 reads CASSLIGTGERAEAFF. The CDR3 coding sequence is TGCGCCAGCAGCTTGATTGGGACAGGAGAAAGGGCTGAAGCTTTCTTT.